This TCR beta chain was recovered during a study of T cell responses to AZD1222 COVID-19 vaccine (dated by TCRdb to about 2021). At the level of the whole study: A total of 233 trial participants underwent TCR sequencing, of whom about 210 had received two doses of AZD1222 and around 26 had received two doses of the MenACWY control vaccine. Trial participants were enrolled by age into 18-55, 56-69 and 70-plus year subgroups, with roughly 150, 30 and 60 TCR-sequenced participants respectively.

The CDR3 regions of human TCRbeta chains were analyzed by immunosequencing. As for how the authors treated the data: TCRs in the repertoires were compared against a reference library of SARS-CoV-2-specific TCRs that had been generated with the MIRA antigen-specificity platform. Breadth was defined as the fraction of unique TCRs that were SARS-CoV-2-associated. Depth was defined as the fraction of total T cells that were SARS-CoV-2-associated. Using the MIRA data, each spike-specific TCR was assigned both to the spike region to which the TCR was reactive and to a CD4 or CD8 class. Log10-transformed breadth and depth values were compared by one-way ANOVA with Sidak's multiple comparisons tests. TCRdb re-hosts the immuneACCESS table, in-frame sequences only. Its copies lack some clones; in the studies checked, an unresolved V gene accounts for under half of them, and the cause for the rest is not known. V, J and clone size reflect that table, while D and trimming were determined from the DNA. Present in this sample are nearly 110,000 clones, approximately 90% of which were seen just once. Jointly, the top ten make up approximately 9.3% of the sample.

The study at large found these results: Most participants were white British and females outnumbered males, and the authors suggested that clonal diversity may have been underestimated. After two AZD1222 doses, spike-specific TCR breadth and depth were significantly higher than at day 0 and than in MenACWY recipients. Only five to seven AZD1222 recipients were SARS-CoV-2 seropositive at baseline, limiting conclusions about previously exposed vaccinees. Because no samples from the day 14 peak response were available, repertoires could be characterized only after the peak T cell response. Reportedly, almost half of the unique spike-specific TCRs recognized epitopes lying outside the regions that are mutated in the B.1.351 and B.1.1.7 variants. In the small 56-69-year group, the increase in depth fell short of significance, most likely because of low power. The vaccine-associated CD4 TCRs covered the entire spike protein, and the dominant responses fell in regions 160-218 and 743-854.

The sample holds one count of this clone. Its specific antigen is unknown. It has no much larger one-base neighbor in the sample; base qualities were not kept. V is cut by 0 bases and J by 9 bases, and the space between the germline ends is 9 bases. CDR1 and CDR2 were assigned from the germline V gene as MRHNA and SNTAGT. From the cysteine through the phenylalanine, the CDR3 covers 14 amino acids. Only the CDR3 DNA is retained, 42 bases long and in frame from the first base. The sample's time point label, decoded: about 28 days (+/-7) after the second vaccine dose. Because spike-specific TCR depth and breadth did not differ between the two schedules, AZD1222 recipients who got a second dose at roughly 4 weeks were pooled with those who got a second dose at roughly 12 weeks. Vaccinee samples were obtained from the UK trials COV001 and COV002, which included a single-blind randomized controlled phase 2/3 trial of AZD1222 (ChAdOx1 nCoV-19) in healthy adults. For TCRbeta chain sequencing, PBMC samples from trial participants were taken at day 0 and at day 28 after the second dose.

Sequenced material: peripheral blood, taken 28 days after the second AZD1222 dose. This sequence uses TRBV6-4 and TRBJ1-6; no D gene is confidently identified. This clonotype was sampled from an adult who received the AZD1222 COVID-19 vaccine. CDR3 reads: CASSDSIQVSPLHF. The DNA sequence is given as TGTGCCAGCAGTGACTCGATCCAGGTTTCACCCCTCCACTTT.